This T cell receptor (beta chain) appears in the sequencing data of a study of identical twins. Overall study findings and caveats: It was out-of-frame TCR alpha sharing in monozygotic twins that models underestimated. Beta clonotypes that were abundant in cord blood contained fewer insertions, a pattern absent from memory repertoires.

In TCRdb, the 5' RACE reads were re-called with MiXCR into one record per CDR3 protein. This sample has around 570,000 distinct CDR3 sequences, with 9% to 10% found just once. On this clonotype: As yet, its antigen is unknown.

Germline CDR1 SGHTA, CDR2 FQGTGA. The CDR3 consists of 14 residues. V gave up 5 bases and J gave up 9 bases, with 17 bases separating them. These data were likewise used in another study, on yellow fever vaccine responses in identical twins.

The rearrangement joins TRBV7-3 to TRBJ2-1; weak D call: TRBD2 (6 bases). This sequence originates from a woman aged 18-29 years in good health. Sequencing was performed on PBMCs. Here the CDR3 reads CASSPSLFGGEQFF. The DNA of the CDR3 is TGTGCCAGCAGCCCGTCTTTGTTCGGGGGTGAGCAGTTCTTC.